The 10 T cell receptor beta chains listed next were all sequenced from one sample in a study of CD8 T cells in Susac syndrome. Random hexamers primed reverse transcription of about 0.45 to 1 ug RNA. TCRdb reanalysed the immunoSEQ multiplex PCR reads using MiXCR and keeps one entry per CDR3 protein. Seen here are roughly 140,000 distinct CDR3 sequences, about 94% observed once, and the top ten hold over 0.075%. The sample comprised CD4+ T cells from PBMCs. These TCRs come from a human donor with Susac syndrome.

This clonotype was seen only a few times. The chain employs TRBV12-3 or TRBV12-4 and TRBJ1-3, with D uncertain. This CDR3 contains 14 residues. V dropped 5 bases and J dropped 4 bases, with 12 bases sitting between them. CDR3 in DNA: TGTGCCAGCAGTCTCGCGGGGTCCGGAAACACCATATATTTT. It encodes CASSLAGSGNTIYF.

The chain couples TRBV9 to TRBJ2-3; D is unresolved. With 4 bases removed from V and 0 bases from J, the gap between germline ends came to 15 bases. Germline loops: CDR1 SGDLS, CDR2 YYNGEE. There are 16 residues in the CDR3. CDR3 DNA: TGTGCCAGCAGCTCTCGGATAGCACTTAGCACAGATACGCAGTATTTT. Translated: CASSSRIALSTDTQYF.

The chain combines TRBV29-1 with TRBJ2-7, with 8 bases lining up with TRBD2. The CDR3 is made up of 14 amino acids. CDR1 SQVTM and CDR2 ANQGSEA come from the germline V gene. The CDR3 bases are TGCCGTCCCCCGGGAGGGGCCCCCTCCTACGAGCAGTACTTC. It encodes CRPPGGAPSYEQYF.

The chain is built from TRBV7-9 and TRBJ1-1; 7 bases map to TRBD1. Germline V gives CDR1 SEHNR, CDR2 FQNEAQ (reference sequence). The CDR3 totals 14 residues. J lost 0 bases, V lost 5 bases, and 3 bases had no gene match. The CDR3 here is CASSGGQLNTEAFF. In DNA form, the CDR3 reads TGTGCCAGCAGCGGGGGACAGCTGAACACTGAAGCTTTCTTT.

This clonotype appeared a single time. This sequence joins TRBV18 and TRBJ2-1, with 11 bases lining up with TRBD2. CDR1 and CDR2 (germline): KGHSH, LQKENI. The V and J ends lost 6 bases and 10 bases, in that order; junction bases with no gene match: 14. This CDR3 has 16 residues. The CDR3 nucleotides are TGTGCCAGCTCCTACTCCGGGACTAGCGGCCTATTAGAGCAGTTCTTC. As protein: CASSYSGTSGLLEQFF. The whole variable domain, remainder taken from reference TRBV18 and TRBJ2-1, is NAGVMQNPRHLVRRRGQEARLRCSPMKGHSHVYWYRQLPEEGLKFMVYLQKENIIDESGMPKERFSAEFPKEGPSILRIQQVVRGDSAAYFCASSYSGTSGLLEQFFGPGTRLTVL.

J is TRBJ1-1 and V is TRBV15, with a tentative D call TRBD1 (6 bases). The CDR3 covers 12 residues. Trimming removed 5 bases from V and 8 bases from J, with 12 bases in between. CDR1 is LNHNV and CDR2 is YYDKDF in the germline V gene (reference sequence). CDR3 sequence reads: CATSRYGQEAFF. The DNA for the CDR3 is TGTGCCACCAGCCGCTACGGACAGGAAGCTTTCTTT.

The V call is TRBV7-2, the J call TRBJ2-3; no firm D call. CDR3 size: 12 residues. CDR1 and CDR2 from the germline V gene are SGHTA and FQGNSA. V lost 5 bases and J 6 bases, leaving 9 bases between the germline ends. CDR3 sequence reads: CASSRPRDTQYF. CDR3 DNA: TGTGCCAGCAGCCGTCCGAGGGATACGCAGTATTTT.

The gene calls are TRBV29-1 and TRBJ2-7; D is uncertain. This CDR3 has 12 residues. V shed 4 bases and J shed 3 bases, with 10 bases lying between them. Germline V gene sequence: CDR1 SQVTM, CDR2 ANQGSEA. The CDR3 nucleotides read TGCAGCGTTGTCACAACTAACTACGAGCAGTACTTC. Protein: CSVVTTNYEQYF.

This rearrangement joins TRBV9 to TRBJ2-7; TRBD1 might be the D (6 bases). The CDR3 runs 15 residues. Germline V gene sequence: CDR1 SGDLS, CDR2 YYNGEE. The germline V and J ends were trimmed by 0 bases and 4 bases, with 14 bases remaining between them. CDR3 amino acids: CASSVGDTASYEQYF. The CDR3 DNA is TGTGCCAGCAGCGTAGGGGACACGGCCTCTTACGAGCAGTACTTC.

The chain combines TRBV2 with TRBJ1-6, with no clear D. This CDR3 is built from 15 residues. Germline loops: CDR1 SNHLY, CDR2 FYNNEI. V lost 0 bases and J lost 5, with 8 bases in between. CDR3: CASSEAADDNSPLHF. The DNA of the CDR3 is TGTGCCAGCAGTGAAGCGGCCGATGATAATTCACCCCTCCACTTT. Together with reference TRBV2 and TRBJ1-6, the CDR3 gives the full variable domain: EPEVTQTPSHQVTQMGQEVILRCVPISNHLYFYWYRQILGQKVEFLVSFYNNEISEKSEIFDDQFSVERPDGSNFTLKIRSTKLEDSAMYFCASSEAADDNSPLHFGNGTRLTVT.